Listed below are T cell receptor beta chains from one sample, sequenced in a study of blood T cell repertoires in COVID-19. Method: immunoSEQ multiplex PCR; TCRdb's copy keeps in-frame clones and lacks some. The data hold some 93,000 clones, with approximately 84% observed a single time. Specimen: peripheral blood. These receptors were obtained from a man aged 65 to 79 with acute or convalescent COVID-19. Both conserved end residues are part of each CDR3. The D gene is left open where the match is weak. Where a row states a size, it is once, few, many or the class of an expanded clone; other rows omit it.

J,V,size,D,DNA,CDR3
TRBJ1-2,TRBV12-3/TRBV12-4,.,.,TGTGCCAGCAGCCTGGGCGTTAACTATGGCTACACCTTC,CASSLGVNYGYTF
TRBJ1-1,TRBV18,once,.,TGTGCCAGCTCATCAAACAGGGCGAACACTGAAGCTTTCTTT,CASSSNRANTEAFF
TRBJ2-1,TRBV7-8,.,TRBD2,TGTGCCAGCAGCTCGTTGACTAGCGGCTCATCCAATGAGCAGTTCTTC,CASSSLTSGSSNEQFF
TRBJ2-2,TRBV3-1/TRBV3-2,.,.,TGTGCCAGCAGCCAAAAGACAATTACGAACACCGGGGAGCTGTTTTTT,CASSQKTITNTGELFF
TRBJ1-2,TRBV3-1/TRBV3-2,.,TRBD1,TGTGCCAGCAGCCAAACAGGGGAGAATGGCTACACCTTC,CASSQTGENGYTF
TRBJ1-5,TRBV9,.,.,TGTGCCAGCAGCGTTGGAACCAAAAGACACAATCAGCCCCAGCATTTT,CASSVGTKRHNQPQHF
TRBJ2-7,TRBV2,few,TRBD2,TGTGCCCGCCAATGGGGGGAGGGATACGAGCAGTACTTC,CARQWGEGYEQYF
TRBJ1-4,TRBV18,.,.,TGTGCCAGCTCACCACCGGGAGGTGTTGCAACTAATGAAAAACTGTTTTTT,CASSPPGGVATNEKLFF
TRBJ2-7,TRBV5-8,.,.,TGTGCCAGCAGCTTGAGGAGCTACGAGCAGTACTTC,CASSLRSYEQYF
TRBJ1-1,TRBV6-5,once,.,TGTGCCAGCAGCCGACAGGCCTCGAACACTGAAGCTTTCTTT,CASSRQASNTEAFF
TRBJ2-1,TRBV5-1,.,TRBD1,TGCGCCAGCAGCTACGACCCGGGACAGTTCAATGAGCAGTTCTTC,CASSYDPGQFNEQFF
TRBJ1-5,TRBV6-2/TRBV6-3,.,.,TGTGCCAGCAGCGACAGGTTCAATCAGCCCCAGCATTTT,CASSDRFNQPQHF
TRBJ1-3,TRBV11-2,few,.,TGTGCCAGCAGCTTAGTAGTCCACAGCTCTGGAAACACCATATATTTT,CASSLVVHSSGNTIYF
TRBJ2-7,TRBV5-1,.,TRBD2,TGCGCCAGCAGTCGGACTAGCGGGAGGTACGAGCAGTACTTC,CASSRTSGRYEQYF
TRBJ2-5,TRBV15,.,.,TGTGCCACCAGCAGAGGAAGTTGGGGAGGAGAGACCCAGTACTTC,CATSRGSWGGETQYF
TRBJ2-1,TRBV7-3,.,TRBD1,TGTGCCAGCAGCCCAGGACAGGGCCACAATGAGCAGTTCTTC,CASSPGQGHNEQFF
TRBJ2-1,TRBV30,.,.,TGTGCCTGGACTGAGGTGACCCCCAATGAGCAGTTCTTC,CAWTEVTPNEQFF
TRBJ2-5,TRBV5-5,.,.,TGTGCCAGCAGCGTTTCACAGACCCAAGAGACCCAGTACTTC,CASSVSQTQETQYF
TRBJ2-5,TRBV28,.,TRBD2,TGTGCCAGCAGTGTCGGGGGGAAGGGGGAGACCCAGTACTTC,CASSVGGKGETQYF
TRBJ1-1,TRBV7-9,.,.,TGTGCCAGCAGCTTAGTTGCGGGGATGAACACTGAAGCTTTCTTT,CASSLVAGMNTEAFF
TRBJ2-5,TRBV5-1,once,TRBD2,TGCGCCAGCAGCTTAGGGACTAGCGGGGGCGCAGAGACCCAGTACTTC,CASSLGTSGGAETQYF
TRBJ1-4,TRBV9,.,.,TGTGCCAGCAGCGTATCTCCCGTAGTGGAGTCGCTGTTTTTT,CASSVSPVVESLFF
TRBJ2-1,TRBV3-1/TRBV3-2,once,.,TGTGCCAGCAGTCAGATGGCATCTAGCGTCAATGAGCAGTTCTTC,CASSQMASSVNEQFF
TRBJ2-1,TRBV4-3,.,TRBD2,TGCGCCAGCAGCCTAGCGGGAGCGGTCAGGTATGAGCAGTTCTTC,CASSLAGAVRYEQFF
TRBJ1-5,TRBV4-3,.,.,TGCGCCAGCAGCCAAGACAATAATCAGCCCCAGCATTTT,CASSQDNNQPQHF
TRBJ1-1,TRBV9,.,.,TGTGCCAGCAGCAATATGAACACTGAAGCTTTCTTT,CASSNMNTEAFF
TRBJ2-7,TRBV6-1,.,TRBD2,TGTGCCAGCAGTGAACTAGCGGGCTACGAGCAGTACTTC,CASSELAGYEQYF